This section outlines one TCR beta chain sequence together with its context. Its cognate antigen is unknown. The sample originates from a study of long-term antiretroviral therapy in people with HIV. Broader study findings: Data on ART adherence, viral resistance or therapy changes were unavailable.

The immunoSEQ assay was v3.0, run at survey level. The method was immunoSEQ multiplex PCR; TCRdb's version includes in-frame clones alone and lacks a portion of them. The sample records about 31,000 clones, 70% to 90% being singletons. The germline V and J ends were trimmed by 4 bases and 6 bases, with 22 bases remaining between them. CDR1 SGHVS and CDR2 FNYEAQ come from the germline V gene. The CDR3 loop spans 17 amino acids. The J gene is TRBJ2-1, the V gene TRBV7-6; possible D gene TRBD2, 6 bases. The source material was unsorted PBMCs, sampled 0.8 years before starting antiretroviral therapy. The receptor was isolated from a man aged 18 to 29 with HIV. In DNA, the CDR3 is TGTGCCAGCAGCTCTCCGGAGGGGCGTGCCCTCATCAATGAGCAGTTCTTC. It translates to CASSSPEGRALINEQFF. Using reference TRBV7-6 and TRBJ2-1 for the parts outside the CDR3, the full variable domain is GAGVSQSPRYKVTKRGQDVALRCDPISGHVSLYWYRQALGQGPEFLTYFNYEAQQDKSGLPNDRFSAERPEGSISTLTIQRTEQRDSAMYRCASSSPEGRALINEQFFGPGTRLTVL.